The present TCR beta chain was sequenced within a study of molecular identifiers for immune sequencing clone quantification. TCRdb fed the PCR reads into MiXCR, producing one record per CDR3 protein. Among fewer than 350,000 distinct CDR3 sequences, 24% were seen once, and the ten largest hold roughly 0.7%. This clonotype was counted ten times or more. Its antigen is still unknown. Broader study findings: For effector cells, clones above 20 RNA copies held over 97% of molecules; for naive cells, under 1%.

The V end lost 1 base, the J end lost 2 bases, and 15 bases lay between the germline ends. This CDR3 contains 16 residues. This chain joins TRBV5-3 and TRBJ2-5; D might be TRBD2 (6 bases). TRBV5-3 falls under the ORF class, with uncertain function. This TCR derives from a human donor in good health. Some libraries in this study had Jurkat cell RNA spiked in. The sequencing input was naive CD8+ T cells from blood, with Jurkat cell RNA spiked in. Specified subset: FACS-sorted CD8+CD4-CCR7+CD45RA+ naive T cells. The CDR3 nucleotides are TGTGCCAGAAGCTTGACGTACAGGACTACACAAGAGACCCAGTACTTC. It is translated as CARSLTYRTTQETQYF.